This T cell receptor beta chain originates from a study of cytomegalovirus exposure and HLA in healthy donors. Notes on the study in general: Prior analysis indicated that the majority of TCR beta V segments exhibited productivity approximately 90% or approximately 30% of the time. Among the most significant clusters, several appeared linked to common viral pathogens in a later analysis.

Both 60 Vbeta primers and 13 Jbeta primers went into the PCR. In the original workflow: A later analysis tallied some 84 million unique TCR beta chains, 8.5 million to 11 million of them shared. Libraries were prepared by immunoSEQ multiplex PCR; TCRdb keeps only in-frame clonotypes and omits some of them. That table is the source of V, J and clone size, and D and trimming were worked out from the DNA. The data show 140,000 or so clones, just over 65% seen once. Donors were nominally healthy when sampled, though unrecorded immune exposures were likely. Comments on this clone: The target antigen is unknown.

V trimming: 3 bases; J trimming: 1 base; junction bases outside the gene matches: 3. CDR1 SGHRS and CDR2 YFSETQ come from the germline V gene. The CDR3 spans 14 residues. The receptor was derived from a woman aged 55-70 years in good health and CMV-seronegative. Specimen: PBMCs. The chain couples TRBV5-1 to TRBJ2-7; 8 nucleotides agree with TRBD1. The CDR3: CASSWGQASYEQYF. Written as DNA, the CDR3 is TGCGCCAGCAGCTGGGGACAGGCGTCCTACGAGCAGTACTTC.